This TCR beta chain was sequenced in a study of OX40 agonist ivuxolimab in advanced cancers. Study summary: Each patient was given ivuxolimab into a vein every 2 weeks, at 0.01 to 10 mg/kg. Notes on the study in general: Individuals who were partial responders at 0.1-3.0 mg/kg had clonal expansion that ranked among the lowest.

As to this clone: Antigen: not known.

The CDR3 consists of 16 residues. The V end lost 8 bases, the J end lost 3 bases, and 17 bases lay between the germline ends. Germline V gene lookup returns CDR1 MGHDK and CDR2 SYGVNS. Assay: immunoSEQ multiplex PCR; the TCRdb copy retains only in-frame clones and omits some. Of approximately 89,000 clones in the sample, just over 85% are singletons; the top ten hold about 0.76%. V usage is TRBV25-1 and J usage is TRBJ2-6; the D call may be TRBD1 or TRBD2 (7 bases each). The sample consisted of CD4+ or CD8+ T cells sorted from blood, taken in a trial of the OX40 agonist ivuxolimab. The origin of this receptor is an adult with an advanced solid tumor such as melanoma, head and neck, liver or kidney cancer. Here the CDR3 reads CASPWEGAIGANVLTF. The CDR3 DNA sequence: TGTGCCAGCCCCTGGGAGGGGGCCATTGGGGCCAACGTCCTGACTTTC.